What follows is one T cell receptor beta chain and its context. Its antigen is unknown. The J segment lost 3 bases and the V segment lost 6 bases, leaving 6 bases of the junction unmatched. The CDR3 extends over 13 amino acids. Germline assignment: CDR1 DFQATT and CDR2 SNEGSKA (reference sequence). cDNA molecules carried unique molecular identifiers, and template switching added a universal primer site. Each CDR3 protein is one row after TCRdb ran MiXCR on the 5' RACE reads. The repertoire has fewer than 550,000 distinct CDR3 sequences, approximately 14% of them found once; the top ten carry less than 0.5%. The sample belongs to a study of identical twins. The study's findings and limits: Instead of following the same donors, the conclusions were based on cross-sectional statistical analysis. There were fewer insertions in abundant cord blood beta clonotypes, but memory repertoires showed no such pattern.

Separately, the same data were catalogued under a study of yellow fever vaccine responses in identical twins. According to that study: On the reported evidence, twins' vaccine T cell responses seemed partly convergent and partly personalized.

This rearrangement joins TRBV20-1 to TRBJ2-7, with 9 bases that match TRBD1. Sequencing was performed on CD4+ T cells sorted from blood. The sequence was obtained from a woman aged 18-29 years in good health. DNA of the CDR3: TGCAGTGCCCAAGGACAGGGGAACTACGAGCAGTACGTC. Translated, it gives CSAQGQGNYEQYV.